The clone carrying this TCR beta chain has just a few counts. Its cognate antigen is unknown. Germline CDR1 reads SGHRS; CDR2 reads YFSETQ. There are 17 residues in the CDR3. The V gene end was trimmed by 4 bases and the J gene end by 2 bases; junction bases not matched to a gene: 10. What was sequenced were expressed TCRB transcripts, since all of the isolated RNA had been reverse transcribed. Some 3.6 million reads were obtained on average from naive, central memory and regulatory T cell samples. Assay used: immunoSEQ multiplex PCR; TCRdb lists only in-frame clones, some missing. The sample consists of roughly 700,000 clones, around an eighth of them appearing once. The data are from a study of beta chain features in type 1 diabetes. The single heparinised draw taken from each donor contained around 120 mL of blood on average. Sorted CD4+ subsets: naive, central memory, regulatory, stem cell-like memory (CD45RO/CCR7/CD25/CD127/CD95/CD27 panel).

General study findings and limits: TCRB CDR3 length was moderately but significantly reduced in all four CD4+ subsets of Type 1 diabetes patients.

Material: naive CD4+ T cells from blood. The origin of this receptor is a man younger than 35 with type 1 diabetes. This chain links TRBV5-1 with TRBJ2-3; 10 positions match TRBD1. CDR3 nucleotide sequence: TGCGCCAGCAGCGATATCCCGGGACAGGGGCCCACAGATACGCAGTATTTT. This codes for CASSDIPGQGPTDTQYF. Using reference TRBV5-1 and TRBJ2-3 for the parts outside the CDR3, the full variable domain is KAGVTQTPRYLIKTRGQQVTLSCSPISGHRSVSWYQQTPGQGLQFLFEYFSETQRNKGNFPGRFSGRQFSNSRSEMNVSTLELGDSALYLCASSDIPGQGPTDTQYFGPGTRLTVL.